This T cell receptor beta chain was sequenced during a study of T cells in Graves' hyperthyroidism and ophthalmopathy (dated by TCRdb to the late 2010s). Study-wide context: Peripheral blood was sampled at the time of initial diagnosis, prior to any treatment. The paper reports TCR Vbeta CDR3 sequencing of over 120 peripheral blood samples: approximately 41 ophthalmopathy, roughly 74 hyperthyroidism and roughly 17 progressor patients. To identify distinguishing TCR V-J signatures, a discovery cohort of some 99 patients was used, comprising under 45 with Graves' ophthalmopathy and some 57 with stable Graves' hyperthyroidism. In addition, the study compared T-cell repertoires in thyroid tissue and in blood from about six Graves' hyperthyroidism patients. The 75 to 100 discovery patients were divided at random into training and test sets in a 7:3 ratio. Once sampling was done, hyperthyroidism patients were given methimazole at a starting dose of 30 mg daily, whereas ophthalmopathy patients were given high-dose intravenous methylprednisolone. Prospective prediction of ophthalmopathy was tested in an independent validation cohort of 18 to 20 hyperthyroidism patients and some 17 patients who later progressed to ophthalmopathy. Overall study results and their limits: Blood samples also contained most of the expanded thyroid clonotypes (frequency above 0.001), which suggests that blood repertoires may reflect thyroid immune responses. A 13 V-J signature model separated ophthalmopathy from stable hyperthyroidism, with approximately 87% sensitivity and roughly 81% specificity in cross-validation and 80%/75% in testing. In validation, the model predicted progression to ophthalmopathy a median of 6.5 months before onset, with 65% to 71% sensitivity and nearly 75% specificity. Sample size was not statistically predetermined, and investigators were not blinded to group allocation.

TCR beta CDR3 regions were amplified from RNA transcripts. The TCR CDR3 was subjected to a first round of RT-PCR using the HTBI primer set and the Qiagen OneStep RT-PCR kit. Libraries were constructed in a second round of multiplex PCR, after which size selection and purification were performed. Paired-end sequencing of the libraries was performed with 100 bp reads on an Illumina HiSeq2000. Per the authors' processing: SOAPnuke was used to process the raw data, removing reads that contained adapters or uncalled bases, had a mean Phred below 15, or lacked an exact match to the constant primer or identifier. High-quality paired reads were merged using COPE v1.2.5, and each unique nucleotide sequence was defined as a clonotype. MiTCR v1.1 was used to align the clonotypes against IMGT TRBV, TRBD and TRBJ reference segments. Only V-J combinations with frequency above 0.0001, covering about 99% of repertoires, were analysed. A TCS score was defined as the ratio between F50 (clonal expansion) and ExV (chaos), using BLOSUM62-based TCRdist between CDR3 peptides within each V-J. Welch's t-statistics and random forest reduced around 510 V-J features to about 12, which were used in a naive Bayes classifier (R e1071). TCRdb itself trimmed the public reads at Q25 with fastp, ran MiXCR and retained productive beta chains. Identical CDR3 proteins give one entry, which carries the most common genes and DNA. Clone size and V and J calls follow TCRdb, not the original study. The sample table holds roughly 260,000 distinct CDR3 sequences, of which roughly 15% were seen once. The ten largest clones represent 10% to 15% of the sample.

This clonotype was counted many times. Its antigen is still unknown. It has no much larger one-base neighbor in the sample; base qualities were not kept. Hyperthyroidism patients were newly diagnosed, with disease duration under 2 months, and aged 18 to 65 years. The study excluded patients with uncontrolled infections, other autoimmune diseases, pregnancy or lactation. Diagnoses relied on clinical symptoms, serum thyroxine and TRAb, thyroid ultrasound and orbital computed tomography. Blood from progressor patients was collected at the time of first diagnosis with hyperthyroidism, before any ophthalmopathy symptoms had appeared. PBMCs were isolated from 7.5 to 10 ml of fresh peripheral blood by Ficoll-Paque density gradient centrifugation. Progressor patients were defined as those initially diagnosed with Graves' hyperthyroidism in whom ophthalmopathy developed during follow-up. Total RNA was extracted with Trizol reagent, and quality was checked on an Agilent 2100 Bioanalyzer.

The germline V gene specifies SGHTA as CDR1 and FQGTGA as CDR2. The junction carries 14 bases between V and J, which are trimmed by 3 bases and 1 base respectively. Measured from the cysteine to the phenylalanine, the CDR3 is 16 residues long. Of all the DNA, just the CDR3 is kept, 48 bases in frame from base 1. The TCR comes from a woman between 40 and 55 years old with Graves' hyperthyroidism that later progressed to Graves' ophthalmopathy. Sequencing used blood. The V and J genes are TRBV7-3 and TRBJ2-3; a tentative D match to TRBD2 spans 7 bases. CDR3 loop: CASSLGGTLRTDTQYF. The sequence in DNA is TGTGCCAGCAGCTTGGGGGGGACACTTCGCACAGATACGCAGTATTTT.